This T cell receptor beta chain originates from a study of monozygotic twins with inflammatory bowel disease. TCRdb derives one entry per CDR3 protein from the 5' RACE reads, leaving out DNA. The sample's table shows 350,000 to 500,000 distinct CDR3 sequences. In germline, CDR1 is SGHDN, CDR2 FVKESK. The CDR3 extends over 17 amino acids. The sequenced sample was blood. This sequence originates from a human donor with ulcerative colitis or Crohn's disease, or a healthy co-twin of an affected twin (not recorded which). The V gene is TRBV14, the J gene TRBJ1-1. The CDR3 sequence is CASSQLGTFLGDTEAFF.